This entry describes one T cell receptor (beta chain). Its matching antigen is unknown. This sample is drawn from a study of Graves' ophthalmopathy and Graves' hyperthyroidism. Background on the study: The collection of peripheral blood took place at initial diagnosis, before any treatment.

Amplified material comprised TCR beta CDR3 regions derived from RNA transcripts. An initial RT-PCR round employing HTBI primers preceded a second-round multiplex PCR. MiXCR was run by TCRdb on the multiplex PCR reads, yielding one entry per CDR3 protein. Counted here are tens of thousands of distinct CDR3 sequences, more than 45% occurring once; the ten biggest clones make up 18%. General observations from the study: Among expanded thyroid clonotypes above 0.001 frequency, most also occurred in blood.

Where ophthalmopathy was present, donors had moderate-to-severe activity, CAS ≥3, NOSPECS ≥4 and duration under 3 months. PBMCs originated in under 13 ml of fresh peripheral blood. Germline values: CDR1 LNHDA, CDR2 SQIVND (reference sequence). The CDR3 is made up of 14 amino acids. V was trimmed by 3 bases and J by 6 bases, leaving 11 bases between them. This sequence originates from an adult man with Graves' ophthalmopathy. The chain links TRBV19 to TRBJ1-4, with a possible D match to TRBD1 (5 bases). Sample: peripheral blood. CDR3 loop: CASSMGPRDEKLFF. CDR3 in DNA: TGTGCCAGTAGTATGGGACCGAGGGATGAAAAACTGTTTTTT.